What follows describes a single TCR beta chain. This entry comes from a study of blood T cell repertoires in COVID-19. CDR1 is MGHRA and CDR2 is YSYEKL in the germline V gene. V was pared by 0 bases and J by 9 bases, with 9 bases between. This CDR3 spans 14 amino acids. Measured with immunoSEQ multiplex PCR; TCRdb has only the in-frame clones, and not every one. The repertoire holds over 300,000 clones, with about 90% as singletons. Specimen: peripheral blood. The receptor comes from a man aged 40-49 years with acute or convalescent COVID-19. The chain is built from TRBV4-1 and TRBJ1-6; D possibly corresponds to TRBD1 (6 bases). The CDR3 region has the DNA TGCGCCAGCAGCCAAGATGGGGGGGCTTCACCCCTCCACTTT. Translation gives CASSQDGGASPLHF.